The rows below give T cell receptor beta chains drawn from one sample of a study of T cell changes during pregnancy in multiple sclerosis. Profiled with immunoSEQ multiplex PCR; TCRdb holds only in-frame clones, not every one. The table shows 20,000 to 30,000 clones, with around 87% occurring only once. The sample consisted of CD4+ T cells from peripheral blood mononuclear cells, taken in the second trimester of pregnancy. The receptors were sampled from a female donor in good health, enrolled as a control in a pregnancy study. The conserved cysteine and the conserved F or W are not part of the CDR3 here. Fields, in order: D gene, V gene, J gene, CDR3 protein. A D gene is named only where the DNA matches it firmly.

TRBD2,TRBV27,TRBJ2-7,ASRLAGTYEQY
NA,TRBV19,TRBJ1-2,ASSIAEGSGYGYT
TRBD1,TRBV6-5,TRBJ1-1,ASSYGTGGRIEAF
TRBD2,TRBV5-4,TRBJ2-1,ASSLTSAAYNEQF
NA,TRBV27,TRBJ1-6,ASSWTGTHSSYNSPLH
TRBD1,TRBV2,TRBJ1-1,ASTFRGRANTEAF
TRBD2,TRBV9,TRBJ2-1,ASSVGGDSYNEQF
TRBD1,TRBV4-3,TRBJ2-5,ASSQGPGTGGGETQY
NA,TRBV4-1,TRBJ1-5,ASSQALYQPQH
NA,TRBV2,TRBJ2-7,ASTGDLTYEQY
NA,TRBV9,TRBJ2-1,ASSVVDNSYNEQF
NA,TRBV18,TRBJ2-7,ASSPAGSGYEQY
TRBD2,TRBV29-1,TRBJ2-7,SVVGTSGSYEQY
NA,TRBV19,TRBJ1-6,ASSSGTVYNSPLH
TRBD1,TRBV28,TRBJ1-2,ASSLQGTYGYT
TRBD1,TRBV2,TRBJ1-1,ASSDPRDRAMNTEAF
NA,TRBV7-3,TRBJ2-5,ASSLGGLETQY
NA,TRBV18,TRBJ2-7,ASSPLPAGVDEQY
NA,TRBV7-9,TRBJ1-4,ASSLGVQEKLF
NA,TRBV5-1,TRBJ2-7,ASSPIAEQY
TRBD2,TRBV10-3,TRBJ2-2,AIRALAGLGTGELF
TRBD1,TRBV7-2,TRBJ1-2,ASSFDRDRGRGYGYT
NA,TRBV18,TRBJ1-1,ASSPQGSAEAF
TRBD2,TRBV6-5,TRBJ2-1,ASSSWSGRGNNEQF
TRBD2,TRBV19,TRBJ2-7,ASSIGTSGSYEQY
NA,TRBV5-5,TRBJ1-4,ASSWGTGAPATNEKLF
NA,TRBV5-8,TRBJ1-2,ASSEGLKANYGYT
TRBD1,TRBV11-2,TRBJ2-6,ASTNRGSGANVLT
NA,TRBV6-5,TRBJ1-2,ASSYSGSHYGYT
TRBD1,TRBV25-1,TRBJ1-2,ASSHRGRGGYT
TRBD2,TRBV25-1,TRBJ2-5,ASSEYGGGRETQY
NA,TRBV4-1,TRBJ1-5,ASSQDRRTPQH
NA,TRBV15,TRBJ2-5,ATSGKDRLQETQY
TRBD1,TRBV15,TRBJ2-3,ATRTGGVADTQY
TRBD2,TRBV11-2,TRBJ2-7,ASSLAVAGGLTSSYEQY
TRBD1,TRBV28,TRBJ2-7,ASSFPGQGAEQY
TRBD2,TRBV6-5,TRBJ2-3,ASTKREGGTQY
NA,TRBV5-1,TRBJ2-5,ASSFGQIQETQY
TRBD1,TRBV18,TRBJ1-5,ASSPTPSGQTNQPQH
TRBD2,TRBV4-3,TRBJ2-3,ASSGIAGGNTDTQY
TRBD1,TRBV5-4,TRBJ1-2,ASSFGQVFNYGYT
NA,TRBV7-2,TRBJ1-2,ASTSKRGFGYT
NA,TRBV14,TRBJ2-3,ASSQGPGLPY
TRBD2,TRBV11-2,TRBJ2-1,ASRPSGAGGLGGYNEQF
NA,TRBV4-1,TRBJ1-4,ASSQVFGGAEKLF
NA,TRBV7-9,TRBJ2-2,ASSLGRQGPAGELF
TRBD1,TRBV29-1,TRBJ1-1,SVGQGNTEAF
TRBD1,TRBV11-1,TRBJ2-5,ASSYWTGEGTQY
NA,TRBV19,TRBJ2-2,ASNGQGLPTGELF
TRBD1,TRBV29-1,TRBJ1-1,SVEGIQGAEAF
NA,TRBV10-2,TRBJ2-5,ASSDSGETQY
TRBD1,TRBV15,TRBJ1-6,ATSSVDRNSPLH
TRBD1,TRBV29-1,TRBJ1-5,SVLSDRGDQPQH
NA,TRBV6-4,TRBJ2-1,ASSEEGLYNEQF